The next 14 T cell receptor beta chains were all read from a single sample in a study of control samples from healthy donors and cancer patients. Some clones are missing from TCRdb's copy, which holds only in-frame ones; the method was immunoSEQ multiplex PCR. Among some 100,000 clones listed, more than 85% were seen once. Material for sequencing was blood. These receptors were obtained from a woman aged 50 to 60 in good health.

This chain uses TRBV6-6 with TRBJ2-7; 7 bases are a match to TRBD1. Trimming removed 6 bases from V and 1 base from J; junction bases left unmatched: 3. The CDR3 runs 13 residues. The germline gives CDR1 MNHNY, CDR2 SVGAGI (reference sequence). CDR3 DNA: TGTGCCAGCAGCCAGGGGGATTCCTACGAGCAGTACTTC. It encodes CASSQGDSYEQYF.

The chain combines TRBV7-3 with TRBJ2-1, with 9 nucleotides matching TRBD2. Per the germline V gene, CDR1 is SGHTA and CDR2 is FQGTGA. The CDR3 runs to 15 residues. After removal of 5 bases from V and 7 bases from J, the junction contained 9 bases not matched to a gene. CDR3 region: CASSPGTSWRNEQFF. The CDR3 DNA is TGTGCCAGCAGCCCCGGGACTAGCTGGCGAAATGAGCAGTTCTTC.

The chain uses TRBV2 and TRBJ2-1; 7 bases are a match to TRBD2. CDR1 is SNHLY, CDR2 FYNNEI, per germline. V gave up 3 bases and J gave up 6 bases; unmatched junction bases: 8. The CDR3 has 15 amino acids. This CDR3 reads CASSDSREIFNEQFF. DNA of the CDR3: TGTGCCAGCAGTGATTCGCGGGAGATATTCAATGAGCAGTTCTTC.

This rearrangement joins TRBV21-1 to TRBJ1-2. TRBV21-1 corresponds to a pseudogene. CDR3 size: 14 residues. In DNA, the CDR3 is TGTGCCAGCAGCATCGGGGGCCTAGGGTATGGCTACACCTTC. Encoded protein: CASSIGGLGYGYTF.

The V and J genes are TRBV6-2 or TRBV6-3 and TRBJ2-2; 7 bases agree with TRBD2. V gave up 2 bases and J gave up 3 bases; unmatched junction bases: 3. The CDR3 length is 15 residues. Germline-derived CDR1 and CDR2 are MNHEY and SVGEGT. The CDR3 nucleotides read TGTGCCAGCAGTTACGAGACTAGCCACACCGGGGAGCTGTTTTTT. Its translation is CASSYETSHTGELFF.

The V gene is TRBV19, the J gene TRBJ2-6; D unresolved. The CDR3 loop spans 14 amino acids. V lost 7 bases, J lost 4 bases, and 11 bases lay in between. Germline V gene sequence: CDR1 LNHDA, CDR2 SQIVND (reference sequence). The CDR3 sequence is CASKSTAGANVLTF. CDR3 DNA sequence: TGTGCCAGTAAAAGCACCGCCGGGGCCAACGTCCTGACTTTC.

The V and J genes are TRBV20-1 and TRBJ2-7, with D perhaps being TRBD1 or TRBD2 (7 bases each). The V and J ends lost 3 bases and 2 bases respectively, with 20 bases between them. This CDR3 spans 16 amino acids. Germline V gives CDR1 DFQATT, CDR2 SNEGSKA (reference sequence). CDR3 bases: TGCAGTGCTAGTCTCGGGCTGGCAGGGGGGGCCTACGAGCAGTACTTC. This encodes CSASLGLAGGAYEQYF.

The V gene is TRBV4-1, the J gene TRBJ2-1; TRBD1 is a possible D gene (6 bases). The CDR3 is made up of 19 amino acids. Per the germline V gene, CDR1 is MGHRA and CDR2 is YSYEKL. Trimming stripped 0 bases from V and 0 bases from J, with 18 bases between. The CDR3 bases are TGCGCCAGCAGCCAAGATGCGCAGGGGATCCCTTACTCCTACAATGAGCAGTTCTTC. This sequence encodes CASSQDAQGIPYSYNEQFF.

The chain uses TRBV6-6 and TRBJ1-5; perhaps TRBD1 as D (6 bases). With 0 bases removed from V and 2 bases from J, the gap between germline ends came to 8 bases. Germline V CDR1 and CDR2: MNHNY, SVGAGI (reference sequence). The CDR3 runs to 15 residues. DNA for the CDR3: TGTGCCAGCAGTTACTCGGGGGGGCGCAATCAGCCCCAGCATTTT. Its translation: CASSYSGGRNQPQHF.

The chain has TRBV10-3 and TRBJ2-1, with D maybe TRBD1 (6 bases). The CDR3 is made up of 14 amino acids. The germline V gene encodes CDR1 ENHRY and CDR2 SYGVKD. Trimming removed 3 bases from V and 6 bases from J, with 12 bases in between. The CDR3 DNA is TGTGCCATCAGTGACCAACTAGGGGGCAATGAGCAGTTCTTC. Protein product: CAISDQLGGNEQFF.

The V and J genes are TRBV7-2 and TRBJ2-7; D gene uncertain. Germline V gene sequence: CDR1 SGHTA, CDR2 FQGNSA. The CDR3 runs to 13 residues. The V gene lost 3 bases and the J gene lost 2 bases, with 8 bases spanning the gap. CDR3 DNA sequence: TGTGCCAGCAGCTTGGTGGGGACCTACGAGCAGTACTTC. It codes for CASSLVGTYEQYF.

V and J are TRBV15 and TRBJ1-3, with TRBD1 as a possible D gene (5 bases). V was clipped by 5 bases and J by 4 bases, with 18 bases between them. The CDR3 has 16 amino acids. The V gene's germline CDR1 is LNHNV and CDR2 YYDKDF (reference sequence). This CDR3 is CATSPIATGAGNTIYF. The CDR3 nucleotides read TGTGCCACCAGCCCCATCGCCACAGGAGCGGGAAACACCATATATTTT.

This chain uses TRBV6-6 with TRBJ1-6; 7 bases are shared with TRBD1. V shed 2 bases and J 10 bases; nucleotides not matched to a gene: 5. The CDR3 runs to 14 residues. Germline assignment: CDR1 MNHNY and CDR2 SVGAGI (reference sequence). CDR3: CASSYTRQGSPLHF. Written as DNA, the CDR3 is TGTGCCAGCAGTTACACCCGACAGGGCTCACCCCTCCACTTT.

The chain combines TRBV5-8 with TRBJ1-6; D unresolved. From germline, CDR1 is SGHTS and CDR2 YDEGEE. The CDR3 is 13 residues long. Trimming shortened V by 1 base and J by 5 bases, and 4 bases separated the two germline ends. The CDR3 nucleotides read TGTGCCAGCAGCTTGACAGATAATTCACCCCTCCACTTT. Translated: CASSLTDNSPLHF.